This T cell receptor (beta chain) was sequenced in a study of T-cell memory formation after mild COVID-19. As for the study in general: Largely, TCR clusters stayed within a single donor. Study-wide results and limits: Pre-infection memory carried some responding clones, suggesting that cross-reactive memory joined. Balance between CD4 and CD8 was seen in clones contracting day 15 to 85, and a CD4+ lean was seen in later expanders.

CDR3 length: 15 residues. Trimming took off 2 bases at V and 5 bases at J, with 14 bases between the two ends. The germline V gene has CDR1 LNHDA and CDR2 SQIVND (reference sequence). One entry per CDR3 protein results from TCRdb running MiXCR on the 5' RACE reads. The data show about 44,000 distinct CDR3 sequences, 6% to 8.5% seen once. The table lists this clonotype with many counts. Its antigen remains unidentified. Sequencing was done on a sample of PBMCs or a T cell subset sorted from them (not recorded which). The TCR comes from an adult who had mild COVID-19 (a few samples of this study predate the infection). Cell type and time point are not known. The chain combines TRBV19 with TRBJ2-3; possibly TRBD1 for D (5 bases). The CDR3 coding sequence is TGTGCCAGTAGTATATTGGACACCGGAGTAGATACGCAGTATTTT. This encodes CASSILDTGVDTQYF.